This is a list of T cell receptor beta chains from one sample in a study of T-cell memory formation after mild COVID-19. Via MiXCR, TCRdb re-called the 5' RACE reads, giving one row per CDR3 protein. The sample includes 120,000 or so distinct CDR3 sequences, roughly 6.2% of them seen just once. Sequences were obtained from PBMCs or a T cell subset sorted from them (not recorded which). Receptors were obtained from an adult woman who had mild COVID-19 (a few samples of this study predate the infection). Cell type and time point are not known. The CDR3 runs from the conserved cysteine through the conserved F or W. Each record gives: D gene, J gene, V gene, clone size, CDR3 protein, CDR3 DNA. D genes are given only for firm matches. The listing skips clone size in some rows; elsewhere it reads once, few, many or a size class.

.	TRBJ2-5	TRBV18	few	CASSPGASGAQYF	TGTGCCAGCTCACCAGGGGCCTCAGGGGCCCAGTACTTC
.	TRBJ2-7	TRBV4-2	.	CASSPAGGTNSYEQYF	TGTGCCAGCAGCCCCGCGGGCGGTACCAACTCCTACGAGCAGTACTTC
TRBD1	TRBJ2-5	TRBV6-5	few	CASSYETGAIETQYF	TGTGCCAGCAGTTACGAGACAGGGGCCATAGAGACCCAGTACTTC
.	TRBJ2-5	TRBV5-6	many	CASSTVPRQQETQYF	TGTGCCAGCAGCACCGTCCCTCGGCAGCAAGAGACCCAGTACTTC
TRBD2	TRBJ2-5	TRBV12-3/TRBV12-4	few	CASRITSGETQYF	TGTGCCAGCAGGATCACTAGCGGAGAGACCCAGTACTTC
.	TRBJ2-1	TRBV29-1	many	CSVKTGNEQFF	TGCAGCGTCAAAACAGGGAATGAGCAGTTCTTC
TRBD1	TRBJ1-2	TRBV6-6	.	CASSYDDRVFGYTF	TGTGCCAGCAGTTACGATGACAGGGTGTTTGGCTACACCTTC
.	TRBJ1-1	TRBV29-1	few	CSVVKVNTEAFF	TGCAGCGTTGTAAAGGTGAACACTGAAGCTTTCTTT
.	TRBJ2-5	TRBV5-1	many	CASSLSRETQYF	TGCGCCAGCAGCTTGAGCCGGGAGACCCAGTACTTC
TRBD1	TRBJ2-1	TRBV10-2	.	CASSRQGLEQFF	TGCGCCAGCAGTAGACAGGGGCTGGAGCAGTTCTTC
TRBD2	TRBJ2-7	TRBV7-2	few	CASSSGLLSYEQYF	TGTGCCAGCAGCTCGGGACTACTCTCCTACGAGCAGTACTTC
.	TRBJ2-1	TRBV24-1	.	CATSDLRGNSYNEQFF	TGTGCCACCAGTGATTTGAGAGGGAACTCCTACAATGAGCAGTTCTTC
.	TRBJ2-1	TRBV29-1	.	CSVDIPWSSYNEQFF	TGCAGCGTCGATATCCCTTGGAGCTCCTACAATGAGCAGTTCTTC
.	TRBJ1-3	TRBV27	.	CASSVGSAANTIYF	TGTGCCAGCAGTGTAGGGTCTGCGGCAAACACCATATATTTT
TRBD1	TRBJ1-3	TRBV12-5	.	CASGSTRGHTIYF	TGTGCTAGTGGTTCGACCAGGGGGCACACCATATATTTT
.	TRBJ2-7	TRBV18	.	CASSPLEGSGEQYF	TGTGCCAGCTCACCACTGGAGGGGTCGGGCGAGCAGTACTTC
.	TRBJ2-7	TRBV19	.	CASSIGRTYEQYF	TGTGCCAGTAGTATCGGACGGACCTACGAGCAGTACTTC
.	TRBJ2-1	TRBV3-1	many	CASSQGGTPYNEQFF	TGTGCCAGCAGCCAAGGCGGGACTCCTTACAATGAGCAGTTCTTC
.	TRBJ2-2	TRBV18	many	CASSPYPDTGELFF	TGTGCCAGCTCACCCTATCCCGACACCGGGGAGCTGTTTTTT
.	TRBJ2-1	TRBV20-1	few	CSASLYNEQFF	TGCAGTGCTTCCTTGTACAATGAGCAGTTCTTC
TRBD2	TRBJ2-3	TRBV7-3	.	CASSLLAGGGADTQYF	TGTGCCAGCAGCTTATTAGCGGGAGGAGGCGCAGATACGCAGTATTTT
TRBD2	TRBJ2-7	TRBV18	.	CASSPKRESYEQYF	TGTGCCAGCTCACCAAAGCGGGAATCCTACGAGCAGTACTTC
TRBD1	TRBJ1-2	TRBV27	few	CASSPHRGANYGYTF	TGTGCCAGCAGTCCGCACAGGGGCGCTAACTATGGCTACACCTTC
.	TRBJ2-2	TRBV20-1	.	CSTFPGRNTGELFF	TGCAGTACTTTCCCTGGCAGAAACACCGGGGAGCTGTTTTTT
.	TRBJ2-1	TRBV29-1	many	CSVEDPGGRAEQFF	TGCAGCGTTGAAGATCCGGGGGGCAGGGCTGAGCAGTTCTTC
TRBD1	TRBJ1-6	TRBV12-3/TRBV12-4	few	CASSLQGPLHF	TGTGCCAGCAGTCTACAGGGGCCCCTCCACTTT
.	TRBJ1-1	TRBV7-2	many	CASSTRRNTEAFF	TGTGCCAGCAGCACCCGACGGAACACTGAAGCTTTCTTT
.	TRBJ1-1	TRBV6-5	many	CASSYSRGRMNTEAFF	TGTGCCAGCAGTTACTCCCGGGGAAGGATGAACACTGAAGCTTTCTTT
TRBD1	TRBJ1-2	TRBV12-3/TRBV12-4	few	CASRSGQGASYGYTF	TGTGCCAGCAGATCAGGACAGGGTGCTTCCTATGGCTACACCTTC
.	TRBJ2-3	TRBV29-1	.	CSVEDPTGVGDTQYF	TGCAGCGTTGAAGACCCCACGGGAGTAGGTGATACGCAGTATTTT
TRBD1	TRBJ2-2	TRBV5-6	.	CASRSPGQGRTGELFF	TGTGCCAGCAGGTCACCGGGACAGGGAAGAACCGGGGAGCTGTTTTTT
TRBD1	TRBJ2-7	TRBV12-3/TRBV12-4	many	CASSPGQGATNLYEQYF	TGTGCCAGCAGTCCCGGACAGGGGGCAACAAACCTCTACGAGCAGTACTTC
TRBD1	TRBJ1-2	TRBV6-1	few	CASSVDGQGGRYGYTF	TGTGCCAGCAGTGTCGACGGACAGGGAGGCCGCTATGGCTACACCTTC
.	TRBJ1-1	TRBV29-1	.	CSVGGEGLNTEAFF	TGCAGCGTTGGGGGGGAGGGCCTGAACACTGAAGCTTTCTTT
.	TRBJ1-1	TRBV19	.	CASSSKGDTEAFF	TGTGCCAGTAGTAGTAAAGGGGACACTGAAGCTTTCTTT
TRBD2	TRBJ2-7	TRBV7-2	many	CASSLVAGLSDEQYF	TGTGCCAGCAGCTTAGTAGCGGGGCTCTCGGACGAGCAGTACTTC
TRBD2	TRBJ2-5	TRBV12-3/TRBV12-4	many	CASSDPRGGIETQYF	TGTGCCAGCAGTGATCCGCGGGGGGGCATAGAGACCCAGTACTTC
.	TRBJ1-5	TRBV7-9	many	CASSRSSGNQPQHF	TGTGCCAGCAGCCGGAGTTCGGGCAATCAGCCCCAGCATTTT
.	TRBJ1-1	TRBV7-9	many	CASSQRRPLTKNTEAFF	TGTGCCAGCAGCCAGCGGAGACCATTAACCAAAAACACTGAAGCTTTCTTT
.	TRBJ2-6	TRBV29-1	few	CSVYVRSGANVLTF	TGCAGCGTTTATGTGAGATCTGGGGCCAACGTCCTGACTTTC
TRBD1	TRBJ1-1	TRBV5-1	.	CASIPNDRGMAFF	TGCGCCAGCATCCCTAACGACAGGGGGATGGCTTTCTTT
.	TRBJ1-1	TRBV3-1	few	CASSQESGWRKAFF	TGTGCCAGCAGCCAAGAGAGTGGTTGGAGGAAAGCTTTCTTT
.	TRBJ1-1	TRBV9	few	CASSVAEGGGTEAFF	TGTGCCAGCAGCGTAGCGGAGGGCGGGGGCACTGAAGCTTTCTTT
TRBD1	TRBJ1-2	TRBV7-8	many	CASSLGETGFAHLRGYTF	TGTGCCAGCAGCTTAGGGGAGACAGGGTTTGCGCACCTGAGAGGCTACACCTTC
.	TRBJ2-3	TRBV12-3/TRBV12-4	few	CASIPLTDGTDTQYF	TGTGCCAGCATCCCCCTGACGGACGGCACAGATACGCAGTATTTT
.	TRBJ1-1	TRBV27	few	CASSTRATGWRTEAFF	TGTGCCAGCAGTACCCGCGCGACAGGTTGGAGAACTGAAGCTTTCTTT
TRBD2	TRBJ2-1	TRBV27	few	CASSLSNLAGAEQFF	TGTGCCAGCAGTTTATCGAACCTAGCGGGGGCTGAGCAGTTCTTC
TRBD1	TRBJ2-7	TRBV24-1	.	CATSDPTGTGGEQYF	TGTGCCACCAGTGATCCTACCGGGACAGGAGGCGAGCAGTACTTC
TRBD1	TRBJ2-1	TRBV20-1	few	CSASGQVNEQFF	TGCAGTGCTAGTGGACAGGTCAATGAGCAGTTCTTC
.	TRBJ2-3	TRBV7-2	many	CASSLAGTRRPYF	TGTGCCAGCAGCTTAGCCGGAACTAGACGACCGTATTTT
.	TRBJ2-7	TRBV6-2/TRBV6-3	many	CASSHIYEQYF	TGTGCCAGCAGTCACATCTACGAGCAGTACTTC
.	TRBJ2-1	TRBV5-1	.	CASSLPNNEQFF	TGCGCCAGCAGCCTTCCTAACAATGAGCAGTTCTTC
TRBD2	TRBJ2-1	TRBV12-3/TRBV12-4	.	CASSRTSGRVNEQFF	TGTGCCAGCAGTCGGACTAGCGGGAGAGTCAATGAGCAGTTCTTC
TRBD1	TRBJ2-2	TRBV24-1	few	CATSDFSTGAGELFF	TGTGCCACCAGTGATTTCTCGACAGGGGCCGGGGAGCTGTTTTTT
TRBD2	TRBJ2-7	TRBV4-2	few	CASSSGGAYEQYF	TGTGCCAGCTCTAGCGGGGGGGCCTACGAGCAGTACTTC
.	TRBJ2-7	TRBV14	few	CASSQDSRKRREQYF	TGTGCCAGCAGCCAAGATTCGAGGAAGAGACGCGAGCAGTACTTC
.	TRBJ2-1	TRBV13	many	CASSLFGRVGEQFF	TGTGCCAGCAGCTTATTCGGCAGGGTTGGTGAGCAGTTCTTC
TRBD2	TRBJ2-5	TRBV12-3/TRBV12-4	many	CASSLGLAEETQYF	TGTGCCAGCAGTCTCGGACTAGCCGAAGAGACCCAGTACTTC
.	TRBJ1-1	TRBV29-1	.	CSVDQGRVAFF	TGCAGCGTTGACCAGGGTAGGGTAGCTTTCTTT
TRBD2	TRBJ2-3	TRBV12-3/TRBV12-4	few	CASRGGTSGRTDTQYF	TGTGCCAGCAGGGGTGGGACTAGCGGGAGAACAGATACGCAGTATTTT